These 10 T cell receptor beta chains originate from one sample sequenced in a study of cytomegalovirus exposure and HLA in healthy donors. Profiling relied on immunoSEQ multiplex PCR, and the TCRdb table lists in-frame clones only, not all of them. The sample includes some 160,000 clones, 88% seen only once; the top ten take just under 3%. Source material: PBMCs. These receptors all come from a young man in good health and CMV-seronegative.

V gene TRBV13 combines with J gene TRBJ2-1, with TRBD2 matching over 9 bases. Germline CDR1 PRHDT, CDR2 FYEKMQ (reference sequence). This CDR3 has 14 residues. J gave up 8 bases and V 8 bases, and 10 bases lay outside the gene matches. The CDR3 loop is CASLPSGRSYEQFF. CDR3 DNA sequence: TGTGCCAGCCTGCCGAGCGGGAGGTCGTATGAGCAGTTCTTC.

The rearrangement uses TRBV19 and TRBJ1-5; D is uncertain. Germline V CDR1 and CDR2: LNHDA, SQIVND (reference sequence). The CDR3 spans 13 residues. V was pared by 3 bases and J by 4 bases, with 7 bases between. The chain's CDR3 is CASSIVLNQPQHF. The CDR3 region has the DNA TGTGCCAGTAGTATCGTTCTAAATCAGCCCCAGCATTTT.

The V and J genes are TRBV25-1 and TRBJ1-1, with 8 positions matching TRBD1. Germline loops: CDR1 MGHDK, CDR2 SYGVNS. Trimming removed 3 bases from V and 3 bases from J; junction bases left unmatched: 9. The CDR3 length is 16 residues. Here the CDR3 reads CASSDLHDRGDTEAFF. Written as DNA, the CDR3 is TGTGCCAGCAGTGATCTCCACGACAGGGGAGACACTGAAGCTTTCTTT. The full variable domain, with the rest looked up from reference TRBV25-1 and TRBJ1-1, is EADIYQTPRYLVIGTGKKITLECSQTMGHDKMYWYQQDPGMELHLIHYSYGVNSTEKGDLSSESTVSRIRTEHFPLTLESARPSHTSQYLCASSDLHDRGDTEAFFGQGTRLTVV.

This chain connects TRBV5-1 to TRBJ2-2; 10 bases agree with TRBD1. From germline, CDR1 is SGHRS and CDR2 YFSETQ. This CDR3 is built from 15 residues. The ends lost 7 bases at V and 5 bases at J; junction bases unmatched: 8. The DNA of the CDR3 is TGCGCCAGCCTGCCGACAGGGGGCAGAACCGGGGAGCTGTTTTTT. Protein product: CASLPTGGRTGELFF.

The chain recombines TRBV18 with TRBJ1-1; D possibly corresponds to TRBD1 (5 bases). Germline V gene lookup returns CDR1 KGHSH and CDR2 LQKENI. Trimming removed 3 bases at V and 6 bases at J, with 11 bases between. This CDR3 has 13 amino acids. CDR3 residues: CASSPGRVAEAFF. The CDR3 DNA follows: TGTGCCAGCTCACCGGGCAGGGTGGCTGAAGCTTTCTTT.

The gene calls are TRBV4-1 and TRBJ1-5; D may be TRBD1 (5 bases). This CDR3 comprises 15 residues. CDR1 is MGHRA, CDR2 YSYEKL, per germline. V was pared by 3 bases and J by 0 bases, with 9 bases between. CDR3 DNA sequence: TGCGCCAGCAGCCATACGGGGGATAGCAATCAGCCCCAGCATTTT. It specifies CASSHTGDSNQPQHF.

CDR3 sequence: CASSTTQGARGIYGYTF. The CDR3 nucleotides read TGTGCCAGCAGCACTACACAGGGGGCGAGGGGTATATATGGCTACACCTTC. The V and J genes are TRBV11-2 and TRBJ1-2, with 9 bases fitting TRBD1. The CDR3 covers 17 residues. Germline CDR1 is SGHAT and CDR2 is FQNNGV. Losses at the gene ends were 5 bases for V and 5 bases for J; bases not matched to a gene: 15.

Many counts were recorded for this clone. This chain uses TRBV18 with TRBJ2-3; 7 bases align to TRBD2. Per germline, CDR1 KGHSH and CDR2 LQKENI. V dropped 2 bases and J dropped 3; count of bases not matched to a gene: 8. The CDR3 sequence is 16 residues long. CDR3 in amino acids: CASSPFPGGGTDTQYF. CDR3 nucleotide sequence: TGTGCCAGCTCACCATTTCCCGGGGGAGGGACAGATACGCAGTATTTT.

This clone is a singleton in its sample. The chain recombines TRBV5-1 with TRBJ2-7; a weak D match, TRBD1 (6 bases). Germline CDR1 and CDR2: SGHRS and YFSETQ. The CDR3 consists of 13 residues. V was trimmed by 4 bases and J by 5 bases, leaving 13 bases between them. The CDR3 DNA follows: TGCGCCAGCAGCGTAGGGGGTAAGAACGAGCAGTACTTC. It is translated as CASSVGGKNEQYF.

V and J are TRBV9 and TRBJ2-7; 14 nucleotides align to TRBD2. J gave up 3 bases and V 3 bases, and 5 bases lay outside the gene matches. The CDR3 is made up of 16 amino acids. The germline V gene encodes CDR1 SGDLS and CDR2 YYNGEE. The DNA for the CDR3 is TGTGCCAGCAGCGGGGGACTAGCGGGGGCGAGCTACGAGCAGTACTTC. It encodes CASSGGLAGASYEQYF.